This T cell receptor (beta chain) appears in the sequencing data of a study of blood T cell repertoires in COVID-19. Per the original methods: Amplifying reference gene primers gave estimates of nucleated cell counts. Assay: immunoSEQ multiplex PCR; the TCRdb copy retains only in-frame clones and omits some. Clone size and V and J calls were adopted from that table, with D and trimming inferred from the DNA. Of around 220,000 clones in the sample, roughly 84% were seen once. The CDR3 length is 14 residues. Germline lookup yields CDR1 SGHNT and CDR2 YYREEE (reference sequence). V lost 2 bases to trimming and J lost 2 bases; unmatched junction nucleotides: 2. The table lists this clone with a few counts.

Sequencing used PBMCs or T cells enriched from blood (not recorded which). The chain has TRBV5-4 and TRBJ1-2; 8 bases line up with TRBD1. The sequence was collected from a woman aged 40 to 55 who had recovered from COVID-19. The CDR3 is CASSLQGENYGYTF. The CDR3 DNA reads TGTGCCAGCAGCTTACAGGGGGAGAACTATGGCTACACCTTC.